Here is one TCR beta chain with its context. The sample originates from a study of blood T cell repertoires in COVID-19. Study-level background: The United States, Italy and Spain provided the acute and convalescent COVID-19 samples.

In the authors' methods: Amplification of reference gene primers was used by the study to estimate nucleated cell counts. Only in-frame clones appear in the TCRdb table, and some are missing; sequencing was by immunoSEQ multiplex PCR. That table supplies the V and J calls and clone size; D and trimming were determined from the DNA. Seen here are approximately 170,000 clones, 89% observed once, and the top ten hold under 2%. Germline V CDR1 and CDR2: KGHDR, SFDVKD. This CDR3 has 15 amino acids. V was pared by 6 bases and J by 6 bases, with 8 bases of the junction left unmatched. The source is a man aged 18 to 30 who had recovered from COVID-19. Sequences were obtained from peripheral blood. The chain joins TRBV24-1 to TRBJ2-1; 9 nucleotides match TRBD1. CDR3 loop: CATSLPGQGFNEQFF. The CDR3 DNA reads TGTGCCACCAGTCTTCCGGGACAGGGCTTCAATGAGCAGTTCTTC.